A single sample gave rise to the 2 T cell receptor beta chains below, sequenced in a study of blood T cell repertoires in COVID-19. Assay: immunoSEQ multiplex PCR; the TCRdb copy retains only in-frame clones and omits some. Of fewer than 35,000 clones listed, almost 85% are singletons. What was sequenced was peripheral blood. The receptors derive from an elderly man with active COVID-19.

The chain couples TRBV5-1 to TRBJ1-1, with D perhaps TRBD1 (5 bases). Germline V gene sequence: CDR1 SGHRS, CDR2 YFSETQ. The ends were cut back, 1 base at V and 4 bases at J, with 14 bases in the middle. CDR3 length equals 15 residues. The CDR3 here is CASSLTGRGFTEAFF. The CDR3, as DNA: TGCGCCAGCAGCTTGACGGGCCGGGGGTTCACTGAAGCTTTCTTT.

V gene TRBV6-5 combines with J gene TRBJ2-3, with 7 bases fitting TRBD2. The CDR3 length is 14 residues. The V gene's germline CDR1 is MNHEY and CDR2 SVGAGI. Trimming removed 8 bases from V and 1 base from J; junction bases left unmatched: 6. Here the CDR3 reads CASSRAGGTDTQYF. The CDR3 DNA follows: TGTGCCAGCTCCCGGGCGGGAGGCACAGATACGCAGTATTTT.